A single sample is the source of the 7 T cell receptor beta chains below, sequenced in a study of blood T cell repertoires in COVID-19 (dated by TCRdb to 2020 to 2021). Receptors were amplified or captured by the immunoSEQ multiplex PCR assay. Imported from immuneACCESS, the table was reduced by TCRdb to in-frame sequences with V and J called. These copies leave out some clones; in studies compared against another copy, an unresolved V gene accounts for under half, and the cause of the remainder is not known. The sample table lists more than 250,000 clones, 85% to 90% of them with a count of one. The top ten clones comprise under 11% of the sample. The sequenced sample consisted of PBMCs or T cells enriched from blood (not recorded which). These receptors came from a woman aged 18-29 years who had recovered from COVID-19.

CDR3 in amino acids: CASSGQGGGSPLHF. In nucleotides, the CDR3 is TGTGCCAGTAGTGGACAGGGTGGAGGATCACCCCTCCACTTT. This sequence joins TRBV19 and TRBJ1-6, with TRBD1 matching 8 bases. The germline gives CDR1 LNHDA, CDR2 SQIVND (reference sequence). There are 14 residues in the CDR3. With V trimmed by 5 bases and J by 10 bases, 7 bases remained unmatched.

The V call is TRBV18, the J call TRBJ1-1; a possible D gene is TRBD1 (5 bases). Looked up from germline, CDR1 is KGHSH and CDR2 is LQKENI. The CDR3 contains 14 residues. V was cut by 3 bases and J by 5 bases, with 13 bases left in between. The CDR3 nucleotides read TGTGCCAGCTCACCCGAACAGGAGGGGACTGAAGCTTTCTTT. Translating gives CASSPEQEGTEAFF.

The chain combines TRBV5-1 with TRBJ2-1; D may be TRBD1 (6 bases). Germline loops: CDR1 SGHRS, CDR2 YFSETQ. The CDR3 has 14 residues. V was trimmed by 5 bases and J by 6 bases, leaving 15 bases between them. CDR3 in amino acids: CASREGQLGNEQFF. As DNA, the CDR3 is TGCGCCAGCAGGGAAGGACAGTTGGGCAATGAGCAGTTCTTC. Full variable domain (rest looked up from reference TRBV5-1 and TRBJ2-1): KAGVTQTPRYLIKTRGQQVTLSCSPISGHRSVSWYQQTPGQGLQFLFEYFSETQRNKGNFPGRFSGRQFSNSRSEMNVSTLELGDSALYLCASREGQLGNEQFFGPGTRLTVL.

The chain is built from TRBV7-6 and TRBJ1-1; a weak D match, TRBD1 (5 bases). This CDR3 spans 13 amino acids. The V gene lost 4 bases and the J gene lost 4 bases, with 10 bases spanning the gap. Germline values: CDR1 SGHVS, CDR2 FNYEAQ. The CDR3 DNA follows: TGTGCCAGCAGCTATCAGGGAGGCACTGAAGCTTTCTTT. Translating it yields CASSYQGGTEAFF.

This clone was recorded only once. J is TRBJ1-2 and V is TRBV7-3, with a possible D match to TRBD1 (5 bases). The V and J ends lost 5 bases and 6 bases respectively, with 16 bases between them. Germline V gene data show CDR1 as SGHTA and CDR2 as FQGTGA. The CDR3 totals 14 residues. CDR3 DNA sequence: TGTGCCAGCAGCCCAAGTGCAGGGTATGATGGCTACACCTTC. Translating gives CASSPSAGYDGYTF. Full variable domain (remainder filled in from reference TRBV7-3 and TRBJ1-2): GAGVSQTPSNKVTEKGKYVELRCDPISGHTALYWYRQSLGQGPEFLIYFQGTGAADDSGLPNDRFFAVRPEGSVSTLKIQRTERGDSAVYLCASSPSAGYDGYTFGSGTRLTVV.

The rearrangement links TRBV4-1 to TRBJ2-7; D remains unclear. Germline values: CDR1 MGHRA, CDR2 YSYEKL. Trimming pared 0 bases from V and 1 base from J, leaving 13 bases between. CDR3 length equals 16 residues. The CDR3 region is CASSQEDVRGSYEQYF. In DNA, the CDR3 is TGCGCCAGCAGCCAAGAGGATGTTAGAGGATCCTACGAGCAGTACTTC.

The V and J genes are TRBV18 and TRBJ2-2; TRBD1 might be the D (6 bases). Looked up from germline, CDR1 is KGHSH and CDR2 is LQKENI. Trimming took 0 bases from V and 4 from J, leaving 12 bases between them. This CDR3 contains 16 residues. The CDR3 here is CASSPPADRLTGELFF. In DNA form, the CDR3 reads TGTGCCAGCTCACCACCGGCTGACAGGCTCACCGGGGAGCTGTTTTTT.